This T cell receptor (beta chain) emerged from a study of T cell repertoires in cytomegalovirus infection. Whole-study context: Recently identified HLA-C-restricted CMV epitopes and well-studied HLA-B-restricted CMV epitopes were used by the study. Indicated by public TCR beta signatures were CMV infection and matching HLA type. Points from the study as a whole: Dominating the ex vivo response were TCR beta clonotypes that were CMV-specific and HLA-C-restricted. Frequencies of public TCR beta families were cumulated, and this identified carriers of CMV plus the relevant HLA.

Comment on this clonotype: Its specificity is unknown.

A single record per CDR3 protein comes from TCRdb applying MiXCR to the reads. This sample has around 900,000 distinct CDR3 sequences; approximately 30% occur once, and the top ten carry around an eighth. Per the germline V gene, CDR1 is MNHEY and CDR2 is SVGAGI. With 4 bases removed from V and 4 bases from J, the gap between germline ends came to 11 bases. This CDR3 is built from 13 residues. This receptor was obtained from a human donor in good health (CMV status not recorded). Some clones in this sample may be carry-over from other donors' samples. Here the sequenced sample was cultured CD8+ T cells from PBMCs, taken from culture after CMV antigen stimulation. The J gene is TRBJ2-7, the V gene TRBV6-5, with D perhaps TRBD2 (6 bases). CDR3 in DNA: TGTGCCAGCAGTTCCGGGGGAATGTACGAGCAGTACTTC. As protein: CASSSGGMYEQYF.